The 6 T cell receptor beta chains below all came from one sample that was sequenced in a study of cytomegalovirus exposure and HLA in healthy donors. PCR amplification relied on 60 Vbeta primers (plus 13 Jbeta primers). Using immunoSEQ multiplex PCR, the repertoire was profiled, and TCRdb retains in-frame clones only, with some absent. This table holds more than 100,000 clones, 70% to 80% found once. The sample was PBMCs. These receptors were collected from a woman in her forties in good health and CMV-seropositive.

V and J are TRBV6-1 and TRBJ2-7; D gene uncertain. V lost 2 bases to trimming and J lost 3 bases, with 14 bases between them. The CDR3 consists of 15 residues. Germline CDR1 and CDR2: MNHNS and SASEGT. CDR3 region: CASSETLGSYYEQYF. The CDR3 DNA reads TGTGCCAGCAGTGAAACCTTGGGCAGCTACTACGAGCAGTACTTC.

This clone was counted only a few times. The DNA for the CDR3 is TGTGCCAGCAGTGGTACAGGGTATGGCTACACCTTC. Its protein is CASSGTGYGYTF. V usage is TRBV6-1 and J usage is TRBJ1-2; D may be TRBD1 (6 bases). In germline, CDR1 is MNHNS, CDR2 SASEGT. This CDR3 has 12 residues. Deletions cut 4 bases from V and 5 bases from J, with 8 bases between.

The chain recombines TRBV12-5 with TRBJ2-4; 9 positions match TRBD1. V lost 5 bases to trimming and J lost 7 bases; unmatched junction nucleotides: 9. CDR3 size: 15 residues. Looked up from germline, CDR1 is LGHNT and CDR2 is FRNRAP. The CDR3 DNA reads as TGTGCTAGTGGTCACGGGACAGGGAGGGTGAACATTCAGTACTTC. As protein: CASGHGTGRVNIQYF. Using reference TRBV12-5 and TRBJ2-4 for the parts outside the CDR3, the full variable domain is DARVTQTPRHKVTEMGQEVTMRCQPILGHNTVFWYRQTMMQGLELLAYFRNRAPLDDSGMPKDRFSAEMPDATLATLKIQPSEPRDSAVYFCASGHGTGRVNIQYFGAGTRLSVL.

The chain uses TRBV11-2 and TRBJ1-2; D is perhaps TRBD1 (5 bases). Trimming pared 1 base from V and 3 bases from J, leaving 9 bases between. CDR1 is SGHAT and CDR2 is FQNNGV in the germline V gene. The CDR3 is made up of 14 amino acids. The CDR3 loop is CASSLARQYYGYTF. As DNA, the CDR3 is TGTGCCAGCAGCTTAGCGAGACAGTACTATGGCTACACCTTC.

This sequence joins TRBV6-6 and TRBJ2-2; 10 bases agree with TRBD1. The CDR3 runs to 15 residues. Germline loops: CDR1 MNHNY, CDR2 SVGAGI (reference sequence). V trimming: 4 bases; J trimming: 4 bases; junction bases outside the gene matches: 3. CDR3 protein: CASSSDRGLTGELFF. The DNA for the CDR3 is TGTGCCAGCAGTTCCGACAGGGGGCTCACCGGGGAGCTGTTTTTT.

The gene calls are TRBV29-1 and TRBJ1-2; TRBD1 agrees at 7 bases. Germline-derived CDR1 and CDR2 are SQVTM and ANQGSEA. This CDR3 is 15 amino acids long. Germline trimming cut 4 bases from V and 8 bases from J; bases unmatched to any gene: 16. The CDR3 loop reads CSVVLSTGERWGYTF. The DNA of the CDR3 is TGCAGCGTTGTATTATCAACAGGGGAACGTTGGGGCTACACCTTC.